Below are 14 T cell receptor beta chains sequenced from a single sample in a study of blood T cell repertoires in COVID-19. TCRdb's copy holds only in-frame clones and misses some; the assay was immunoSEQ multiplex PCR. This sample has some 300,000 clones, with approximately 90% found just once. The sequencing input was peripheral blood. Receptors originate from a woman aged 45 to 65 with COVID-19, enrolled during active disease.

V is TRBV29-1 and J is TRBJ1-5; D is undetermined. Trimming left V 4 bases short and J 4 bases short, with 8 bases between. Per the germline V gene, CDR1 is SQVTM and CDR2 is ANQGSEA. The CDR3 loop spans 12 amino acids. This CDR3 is CSVGRDNQPQHF. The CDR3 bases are TGCAGCGTTGGACGGGATAATCAGCCCCAGCATTTT.

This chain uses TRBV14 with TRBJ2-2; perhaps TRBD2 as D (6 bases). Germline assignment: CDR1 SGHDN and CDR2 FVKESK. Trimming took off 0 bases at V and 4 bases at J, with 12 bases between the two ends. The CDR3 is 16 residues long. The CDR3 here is CASSQDPPRGTGELFF. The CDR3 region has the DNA TGTGCCAGCAGCCAAGACCCCCCGCGGGGCACCGGGGAGCTGTTTTTT.

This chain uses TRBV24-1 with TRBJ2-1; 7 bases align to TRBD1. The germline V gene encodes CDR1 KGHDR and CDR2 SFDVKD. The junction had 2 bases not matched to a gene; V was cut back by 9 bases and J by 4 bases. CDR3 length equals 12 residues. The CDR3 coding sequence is TGTGCCACCGGGACAGAGTACAATGAGCAGTTCTTC. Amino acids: CATGTEYNEQFF.

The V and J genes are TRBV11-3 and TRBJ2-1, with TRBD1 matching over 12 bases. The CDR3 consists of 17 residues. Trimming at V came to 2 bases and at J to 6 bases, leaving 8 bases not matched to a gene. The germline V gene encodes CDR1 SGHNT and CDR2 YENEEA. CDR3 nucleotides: TGTGCCAGCAGCTTACGGGACAGGGGGCAATCGATCAATGAGCAGTTCTTC. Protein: CASSLRDRGQSINEQFF. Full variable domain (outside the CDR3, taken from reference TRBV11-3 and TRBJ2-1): EAGVVQSPRYKIIEKKQPVAFWCNPISGHNTLYWYLQNLGQGPELLIRYENEEAVDDSQLPKDRFSAERLKGVDSTLKIQPAELGDSAVYLCASSLRDRGQSINEQFFGPGTRLTVL.

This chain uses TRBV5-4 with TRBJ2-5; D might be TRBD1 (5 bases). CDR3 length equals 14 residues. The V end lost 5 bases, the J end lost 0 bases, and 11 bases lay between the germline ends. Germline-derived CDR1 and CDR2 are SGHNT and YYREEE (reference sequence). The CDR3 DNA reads TGTGCCAGCAGACCAGGGTTGTACCAAGAGACCCAGTACTTC. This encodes CASRPGLYQETQYF.

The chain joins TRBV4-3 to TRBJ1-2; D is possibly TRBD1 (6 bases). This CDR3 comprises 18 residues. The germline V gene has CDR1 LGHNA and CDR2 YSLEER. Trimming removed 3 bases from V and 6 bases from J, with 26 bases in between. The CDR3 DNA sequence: TGCGCCAGCAGCCACCCGTCAGGGGCCGGTACCGCGTTCAATGGCTACACCTTC. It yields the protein CASSHPSGAGTAFNGYTF.

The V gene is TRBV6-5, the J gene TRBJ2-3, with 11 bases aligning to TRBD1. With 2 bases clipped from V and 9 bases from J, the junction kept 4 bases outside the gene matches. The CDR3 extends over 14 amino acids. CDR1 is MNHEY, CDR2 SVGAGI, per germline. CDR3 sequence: CASSYPRDRGTQYF. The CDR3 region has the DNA TGTGCCAGCAGTTACCCGCGGGACAGGGGGACGCAGTATTTT.

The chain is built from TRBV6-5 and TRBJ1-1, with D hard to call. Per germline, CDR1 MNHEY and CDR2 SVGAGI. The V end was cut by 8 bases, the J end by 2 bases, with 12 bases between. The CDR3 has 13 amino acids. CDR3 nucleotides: TGTGCCAGCCGGGGAACAGTTAACACTGAAGCTTTCTTT. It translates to CASRGTVNTEAFF.

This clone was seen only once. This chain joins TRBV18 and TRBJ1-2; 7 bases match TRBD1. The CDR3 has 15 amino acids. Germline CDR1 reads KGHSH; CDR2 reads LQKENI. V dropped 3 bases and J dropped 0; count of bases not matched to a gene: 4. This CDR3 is CASSPPGQTNYGYTF. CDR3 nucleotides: TGTGCCAGCTCACCCCCGGGACAGACTAACTATGGCTACACCTTC.

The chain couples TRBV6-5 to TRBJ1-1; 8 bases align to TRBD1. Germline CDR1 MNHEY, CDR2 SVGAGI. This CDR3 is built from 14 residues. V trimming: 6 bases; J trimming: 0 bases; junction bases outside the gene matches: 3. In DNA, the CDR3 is TGTGCCAGCAGACTGACAGGGGTGAACACTGAAGCTTTCTTT. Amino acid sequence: CASRLTGVNTEAFF.

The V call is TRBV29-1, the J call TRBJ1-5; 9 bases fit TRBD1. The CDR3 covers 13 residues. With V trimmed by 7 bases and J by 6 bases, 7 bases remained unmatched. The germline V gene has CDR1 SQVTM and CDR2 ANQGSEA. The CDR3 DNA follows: TGCAGCGCAACCCCGGGACAGGGTCAGCCCCAGCATTTT. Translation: CSATPGQGQPQHF.

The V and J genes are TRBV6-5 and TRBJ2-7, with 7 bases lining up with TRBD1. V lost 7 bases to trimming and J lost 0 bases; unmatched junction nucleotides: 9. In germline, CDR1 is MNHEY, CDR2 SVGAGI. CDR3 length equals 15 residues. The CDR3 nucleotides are TGTGCCAGCAAAGGACAGGCCCTTTCCTCCTACGAGCAGTACTTC. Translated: CASKGQALSSYEQYF.

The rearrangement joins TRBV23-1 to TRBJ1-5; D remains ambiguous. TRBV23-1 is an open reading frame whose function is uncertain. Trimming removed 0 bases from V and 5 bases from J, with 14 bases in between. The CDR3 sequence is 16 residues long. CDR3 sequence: CASSQSSGYGDQPQHF. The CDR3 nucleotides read TGCGCCAGCAGTCAATCGTCGGGGTACGGGGATCAGCCCCAGCATTTT.

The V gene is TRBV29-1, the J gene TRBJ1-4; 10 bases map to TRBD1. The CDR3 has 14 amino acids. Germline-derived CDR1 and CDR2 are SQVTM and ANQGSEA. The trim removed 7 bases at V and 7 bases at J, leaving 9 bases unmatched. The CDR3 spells CSAKPGTGVEKLFF. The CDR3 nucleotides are TGCAGCGCTAAACCCGGGACAGGGGTTGAAAAACTGTTTTTT. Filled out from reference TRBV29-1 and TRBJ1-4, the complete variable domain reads SAVISQKPSRDICQRGTSLTIQCQVDSQVTMMFWYRQQPGQSLTLIATANQGSEATYESGFVIDKFPISRPNLTFSTLTVSNMSPEDSSIYLCSAKPGTGVEKLFFGSGTQLSVL.